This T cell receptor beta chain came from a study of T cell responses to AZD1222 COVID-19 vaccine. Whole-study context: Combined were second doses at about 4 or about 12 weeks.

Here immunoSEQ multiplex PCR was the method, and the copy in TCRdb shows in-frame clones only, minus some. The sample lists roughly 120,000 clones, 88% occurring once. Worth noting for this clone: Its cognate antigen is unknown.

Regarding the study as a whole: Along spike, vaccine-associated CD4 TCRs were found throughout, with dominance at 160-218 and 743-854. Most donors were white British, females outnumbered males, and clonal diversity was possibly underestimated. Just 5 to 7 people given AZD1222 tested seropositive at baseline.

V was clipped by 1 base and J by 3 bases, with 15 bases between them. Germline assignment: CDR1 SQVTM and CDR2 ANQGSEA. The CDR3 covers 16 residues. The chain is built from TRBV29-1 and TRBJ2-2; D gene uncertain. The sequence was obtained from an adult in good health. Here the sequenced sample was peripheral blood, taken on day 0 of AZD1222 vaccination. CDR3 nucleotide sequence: TGCAGCGTTGAAGTATCCGGTGCAGGCCACACCGGGGAGCTGTTTTTT. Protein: CSVEVSGAGHTGELFF.